This TCR beta chain was profiled in a study of cytomegalovirus exposure and HLA in healthy donors (dated by TCRdb to 2017 to 2019). Context from the whole study: According to an earlier analysis of 587 of the donors, about 179 million T cells yielded roughly 110 million unique TCR beta sequences and less than 300 Gb of sequence data. An early release covering 550 to 650 HLA-typed donors comprised 250 to 350 gigabases of sequencing data and 85 million or so unique TCR sequences. Among the roughly 400 genotyped donors, roughly 80% belonged to the genetic ancestry cluster associated with self-reported Caucasian donors. The aim of the study was to test whether cataloging public T cell receptors could identify signatures of past pathogen exposure. Using immunosequencing, the study profiled T cell repertoires from about 610 subjects and related those repertoires to cytomegalovirus serostatus. Along with the approximately 600-subject first cohort, a separate validation cohort of over a hundred different subjects was used. To predict cytomegalovirus infection status, the study brought together high-throughput TCR immunosequencing, statistical association of individual TCRs with disease status, and machine learning. A later analysis re-analyzed previously published TCR beta repertoires from approximately 670 donors and added high-resolution HLA genotyping to study TCR occurrence patterns. Rather than using new phenotypic data, the later analysis identified candidate immune exposures from TCR beta sequences and from how often those sequences occurred across donors. An earlier analysis of fewer than 750 of the donors used high-throughput TCR beta sequencing to judge whether each TCR beta V gene segment behaved as functional or pseudogenic. Alongside the repertoire data, information on donor age, sex, ethnicity and CMV serostatus was compiled. Genome-wide SNP genotypes for about 55% of the roughly 670 donors were used in a later genetic analysis, which treated that subset as a discovery cohort. All discovery cohort repertoires had been generated on a single sequencing platform. Class I and class II HLA loci were covered by the typing at four-digit resolution. The number of typed donors differed by locus: about 620-630 for A, B, C, DRB1 and DQB1; approximately 540 for DQA1; roughly 600 for DPA1; and some 430 for DPB1. Roughly 5 DR-DQ haplotypes were handled as single units for association and clustering, since linkage in the cohort was strong. Across some 400 genotyped donors of the cohort, an average of approximately 240,000 unique TCR beta nucleotide sequences per donor were sequenced, and 15% to 20% of those sequences were non-productive.

Library construction relied on the immunoSEQ multiplex PCR assay. The multiplex PCR relied on a mix of 60 forward primers for TCR Vbeta segments and 13 reverse primers for TCR Jbeta segments. The CDR3 region of rearranged TCR beta genes was amplified from genomic DNA by a multiplex PCR assay. On the Illumina HiSeq System, the amplified TCR beta libraries were sequenced as 87-base-pair reads. As for the original processing: A later analysis tallied roughly 76 million unique TCR beta chains across the 666 repertoires, and some 10 million of those chains were shared by two or more donors. A nearest-neighbor algorithm error-corrected the raw reads and collapsed the reads into unique sequences, merging closely related sequences to remove PCR and sequencing errors. V, D and J gene segments were assigned by aligning CDR3 sequences to IMGT reference sequences. For a sequence to be retained, a match of at least six nucleotides was required to both a V gene segment and a J gene segment. Rearrangements were called productive when the CDR3 lacked stop codons and stayed in frame with V and J; all others were non-productive. Following IMGT convention, CDR3 was defined as the stretch from the second conserved V-encoded cysteine to the conserved J-encoded phenylalanine. In an earlier analysis of some 550 of the donors, sequences lacking an unambiguous match to a single V gene segment were excluded. An earlier analysis of approximately 590 of the donors classified V segments as functional when productive rearrangements were above 56.7% and as segregating when the standard deviation between donors was above 5%. A statistical classification framework was developed to diagnose cytomegalovirus status using the catalog of TCR beta chain sequences. In a later analysis, V and J genes were assigned by comparing TCR nucleotide sequences against IMGT/GENE-DB human TR gene sequences. A later analysis assigned CDR3 sequences and most-parsimonious VDJ recombination scenarios with the TCRdist pipeline. In a later analysis, each TCR beta chain was defined by its CDR3 amino acid sequence together with its V-gene family, and reads without a unique V-gene family were excluded. A later analysis removed over 500 highly shared, low-generation-probability nucleotide sequences to deal with suspected cross-contamination and a sequencing artifact. A later analysis calculated a clonal expansion index for each public chain from normalized within-repertoire ranks of inferred template counts. In a later analysis, generation probabilities were computed with a VDJ recombination model fitted to out-of-frame rearrangements, and the resulting probabilities were checked against IGoR. A later analysis scored TCR-TCR, TCR-HLA and TCR-CMV co-occurrence with hypergeometric tests, applying a repertoire-size bias correction to TCR pairs. In a later analysis, false discovery rates were estimated by permuting HLA or CMV assignments 20 times. In a later analysis, co-occurring TCRs were grouped using DBSCAN, with TCRdist sequence similarity added in when clustering inside HLA-allele-positive subsets. Repertoires with fewer than 30,000 or more than 120,000 public chains, plus five repertoires with anomalous nucleotide sharing, were excluded from co-occurrence clustering. The table was pulled from immuneACCESS by TCRdb, which kept in-frame rearrangements only. Such tables lose some clones; where checked, under half of the loss comes from unresolved V genes, and the rest has no known cause. V and J calls and clone size come straight from that table; D and trimming were deduced from the DNA. The sample yields 150,000 to 200,000 clones; 81% were counted once. Approximately 1.8% of the sample goes to the ten largest clones.

The cohort consisted of some 670 healthy bone marrow donors. All cohort members were sampled while nominally healthy, although unrecorded immune exposures were likely present. The donor was CMV seronegative and was included in the group of hundreds of seronegative cohort members. Every donor gave a peripheral blood sample, and the peripheral blood mononuclear cells from that sample were used for TCR beta sequencing. Genomic DNA was extracted from the blood cell samples with the Qiagen DNeasy Blood Extraction Kit. This clone came up once. Its antigen has not been determined. No much larger clone exists at a distance of one base, and base qualities are not known. Paper-wide results and their limitations: According to a later analysis, most CMV-associated TCR beta chains appeared to be HLA-restricted, and the HLA associations seemed to be driven largely by CMV exposure. An association between a missense DCLRE1C variant and V-gene and J-gene trimming of TCR beta chains was found in a later genetic analysis and replicated in an independent cohort. When HLA alleles, especially DR and DQ, strongly co-occurred, attributing TCR associations to individual alleles was difficult. Because some donors lacked HLA typing at each locus, the association tests relied only on the typed subset. A later analysis found that HLA-associated TCR beta chains were more clonally expanded and had lower generation probabilities than equally common non-associated chains. In the study, about 150 TCR beta chains were listed as associated with cytomegalovirus. A cluster of highly shared sequence variants was judged likely to be a technical artifact of the sequencing pipeline. Most TCR sequences were seen in very few donors, while some public TCRs were found in many individuals. The earlier analysis of almost 600 of the donors excluded fewer than 20 rarely observed V segments, including chromosome 9 orphons, because counts were too low. In an earlier analysis of over 550 of the donors, most TCR beta V segments were observed in productive rearrangements about 87% or about 30% of the time, broadly matching IMGT annotations. Three of the identified cytomegalovirus-associated TCR beta chains were confirmed in vitro to be specific for cytomegalovirus antigens. The authors suggested that the approach could potentially be generalized to other disease states and immunological phenotypes. Sequencing depth was assumed to be roughly uniform across donors in the presence/absence analyses, though that assumption may not hold. In a later analysis, some 17,000 TCR beta sequences were associated with specific HLA alleles at a false discovery rate of 0.05. Linkage disequilibrium might explain the correlated functional status among segregating V segments, but an unknown experimental factor could not be ruled out. According to a later genetic analysis, donors in an Asian-associated ancestry cluster had fewer N-insertions in productive TCRs than the approximately 630-donor mean. In this cohort, only TCR beta chains were sequenced, and detectable features were limited by the absence of alpha or paired-chain data. A further reported finding was that TCR beta sequences accurately predicted the HLA-A and HLA-B alleles for most subjects in the first cohort. A later analysis found that TCR association rates varied across HLA loci, with DRB1 alleles showing the most associated TCRs and HLA-C alleles the fewest. Cytomegalovirus status was reported to be diagnosed by the classifier with high specificity and sensitivity in both the original and validation cohorts. CMV serostatus was the only immune exposure information available for the cohort. Several of the top co-occurrence clusters appeared to be linked to parvovirus B19, influenza, CMV and Epstein-Barr virus, according to a later analysis.

This TCR was sampled from a young man in good health and CMV-seronegative. The material sequenced was PBMCs.

The nucleotides are TGTGCCAGTAGTAAAGACAGGGAAGAGACCCAGTACTTC. The translation is CASSKDREETQYF. The V gene is TRBV19 and the J gene is TRBJ2-5; the junction holds 7 bases that match TRBD1. Relative to germline, V is missing 4 bases and J is missing 3 bases, with 2 bases of the junction outside any gene match. The germline V gene (reference sequence) specifies LNHDA as CDR1 and SQIVND as CDR2. From the cysteine through the phenylalanine, the CDR3 covers 13 amino acids. Solely the CDR3 DNA is kept, with 39 bases framed from the first base.